This record looks at one T cell receptor beta chain sequence and its context. This sample is part of a study of blood T cell repertoires in COVID-19. Study in general: Acute and convalescent COVID-19 specimens originated in the United States, Italy and Spain. PBMCs, B-cell-depleted T cells, or T cells were the source of the cDNA or gDNA that made up the material.

Per the original data handling: Using reference gene primer amplification, nucleated cell counts were estimated. Libraries were prepared by immunoSEQ multiplex PCR; TCRdb keeps only in-frame clonotypes and omits some of them. Clonal size and the V and J genes are those of that table, whereas D and trimming came from the DNA. The data show about 210,000 clones, roughly 84% seen once. Sample: peripheral blood. This TCR was recovered from a woman at least 80 years old with acute or convalescent COVID-19.

This chain's CDR3 is CSVVLFGSGNQPQHF. As DNA, the CDR3 is TGCAGCGTTGTCCTCTTCGGGAGCGGCAATCAGCCCCAGCATTTT. V usage is TRBV29-1 and J usage is TRBJ1-5; D call uncertain. CDR3 length: 15 amino acids. Germline CDR1 reads SQVTM; CDR2 reads ANQGSEA. V gave up 4 bases and J gave up 2 bases, with 15 bases separating them.